A single sample gave rise to the 9 T cell receptor gamma chains below, sequenced in a study of Vδ1+ human thymocytes. General observations from the study: In the thymus, TRG and TRD repertoires looked highly polyclonal with Gaussian CDR3 lengths.

These receptors' targets are unknown. The template was reverse-transcribed extracted RNA. CDR3 amplicons came from multiplex PCR with pooled V-gene forward and constant-region reverse primers. TCRdb reanalyzed the multiplex PCR reads using CATT. Here the sample spans thousands of gamma-chain clones, approximately 38% being singletons. Input material: Vdelta1+ gamma-delta thymocytes from the thymus. Sample subset: FACS-sorted CD3+ TCRalphabeta- TCRVdelta1+ TCRVdelta2- thymocytes. The receptor set was obtained from a boy in the first two years of life who had congenital heart surgery.

The chain couples TRGV4 to TRGJ1 or TRGJ2. As TCRdb names no J gene, one was assigned here on the basis of a DNA match to germline. CDR3 length: 13 amino acids. Unmatched junction bases numbered 6, after V lost 4 bases and J lost 3 bases. CDR1 is EGSTGY and CDR2 is YDSYTSSV in the germline V gene. CDR3 loop: CATWEISYYKKLF. The CDR3 nucleotides are TGTGCCACCTGGGAGATCTCTTATTATAAGAAACTCTTT.

The J gene is uncalled and the V gene is TRGV5. The CDR3 length is 11 residues. Germline CDR1 is VINAFY and CDR2 is YDVSNSKD. The CDR3 loop reads CATWDGRKELF. The CDR3 coding sequence is TGTGCCACCTGGGACGGGCGTAAGGAACTCTTT.

The rearrangement links TRGV9 to TRGJ1 or TRGJ2. No J gene is reported in TCRdb; it was inferred here by comparing the DNA with germline. Germline loops: CDR1 GITISATS, CDR2 ISYDGTV (reference sequence). V shed 0 bases, J shed 3 bases, and the junction held 5 bases outside the gene matches. The CDR3 is made up of 14 amino acids. The CDR3 is CALWEVKTYYKKLF. As DNA, the CDR3 is TGTGCCTTGTGGGAGGTGAAAACTTATTATAAGAAACTCTTT.

The chain is built from TRGV9 and TRGJ1 or TRGJ2. Here the J gene was assigned by germline matching of the DNA, as TCRdb has none. This CDR3 region has 11 residues. J was trimmed by 12 bases and V by 5 bases; bases with no gene match: 10. Germline V gene sequence: CDR1 GITISATS, CDR2 ISYDGTV (reference sequence). CDR3 in amino acids: CALWAAKRKLF. As DNA, the CDR3 is TGTGCCTTGTGGGCCGCGAAGAGGAAACTCTTT.

This rearrangement joins TRGV9 to TRGJ1 or TRGJ2. V shed 2 bases and J 3 bases; nucleotides not matched to a gene: 4. Germline CDR1 reads GITISATS; CDR2 reads ISYDGTV (reference sequence). The CDR3 consists of 13 residues. CDR3 in amino acids: CALWEEIYYKKLF. DNA for the CDR3: TGTGCCTTGTGGGAGGAGATTTATTATAAGAAACTCTTT.

This clone has just a few counts. The rearrangement uses TRGV9 and TRGJ1 or TRGJ2. Trimming at V came to 8 bases and at J to 5 bases, leaving 6 bases not matched to a gene. The length of the CDR3 is 11 residues. Germline CDR1 and CDR2: GITISATS and ISYDGTV (reference sequence). The CDR3 nucleotides are TGTGCCTTGTCATTTAATTATAAGAAACTCTTT. Translation gives CALSFNYKKLF.

The chain couples TRGV5 to TRGJ1 or TRGJ2. TCRdb lists no J gene, so it was determined here by aligning the DNA to germline. CDR3 length: 15 amino acids. The germline CDR1 and CDR2 sequences are VINAFY and YDVSNSKD. Losses at the gene ends were 0 bases for V and 6 bases for J; bases not matched to a gene: 11. The CDR3 here is CATWDRGDGSYKKLF. DNA for the CDR3: TGTGCCACCTGGGACAGGGGAGACGGTTCTTATAAGAAACTCTTT.

This sequence joins TRGV8 and TRGJ1 or TRGJ2. CDR1 is VENAVY and CDR2 is YDSYNSRV in the germline V gene. This CDR3 region has 11 residues. V dropped 2 bases and J dropped 11; count of bases not matched to a gene: 6. The CDR3: CATWDKGEKLF. CDR3 DNA: TGTGCCACCTGGGATAAAGGCGAGAAACTCTTT.

Turning to this clone: Other DNA sequences within the sample encode an identical CDR3. The chain links TRGV5 to TRGJ1 or TRGJ2. The V and J ends lost 0 bases and 6 bases, in that order; junction bases with no gene match: 8. The CDR3 spans 14 residues. Looked up from germline, CDR1 is VINAFY and CDR2 is YDVSNSKD. The CDR3 spells CATWDRPGGYKKLF. The CDR3 DNA reads as TGTGCCACCTGGGACAGGCCTGGGGGTTATAAGAAACTCTTT.